A single sample is the source of the 24 T cell receptor beta chains below, sequenced in a study of cytomegalovirus exposure and HLA in healthy donors. The primer mix had 60 Vbeta and 13 Jbeta primers. Data came from immunoSEQ multiplex PCR; TCRdb stores just in-frame clones and leaves some out. The table shows some 180,000 clones, with approximately 73% occurring only once. The sample was PBMCs. The receptors originated from a woman aged 25 to 39 in good health and CMV-seropositive.

Here the CDR3 reads CASSPSSVGGAGQTQYF. CDR3 sequence (DNA): TGTGCCAGCAGCCCCTCGTCTGTTGGGGGGGCGGGCCAGACCCAGTACTTC. The chain couples TRBV7-9 to TRBJ2-5; D might be TRBD2 (7 bases). Germline lookup yields CDR1 SEHNR and CDR2 FQNEAQ (reference sequence). The ends were cut back, 5 bases at V and 6 bases at J, with 25 bases in the middle. This CDR3 spans 17 amino acids.

The chain has TRBV27 and TRBJ2-7; TRBD1 matches 8 bases. The ends lost 3 bases at V and 3 bases at J; junction bases unmatched: 13. The CDR3 length is 17 residues. Germline V gene sequence: CDR1 MNHEY, CDR2 SMNVEV (reference sequence). The chain's CDR3 is CASSFQLRTGRVYEQYF. The CDR3 DNA reads as TGTGCCAGCAGTTTCCAGCTCCGGACAGGGAGAGTCTACGAGCAGTACTTC.

The genes are TRBV6-1 and TRBJ2-1; perhaps TRBD1 as D (5 bases). Germline V gives CDR1 MNHNS, CDR2 SASEGT. Trimming left V 7 bases short and J 9 bases short, with 19 bases between. The CDR3 runs to 14 residues. This CDR3 is CASNDRWVSREQFF. The CDR3 DNA reads TGTGCCAGCAACGACAGATGGGTTTCGCGTGAGCAGTTCTTC.

The chain recombines TRBV4-1 with TRBJ1-3; maybe TRBD1 (5 bases). Germline CDR1 and CDR2: MGHRA and YSYEKL. The germline V and J ends were trimmed by 1 base and 5 bases, with 9 bases remaining between them. The CDR3 spans 14 residues. CDR3 in amino acids: CASSQAEGRNTIYF. CDR3 bases: TGCGCCAGCAGCCAAGCGGAGGGGAGAAACACCATATATTTT.

J is TRBJ2-1 and V is TRBV14, with D perhaps matching TRBD1 (5 bases). Germline V gene lookup returns CDR1 SGHDN and CDR2 FVKESK. The ends were cut back, 4 bases at V and 0 bases at J, with 13 bases in the middle. This CDR3 spans 16 amino acids. CDR3 nucleotides: TGTGCCAGCAGCCCTAAGTTACAGGCCTCCTACAATGAGCAGTTCTTC. As protein: CASSPKLQASYNEQFF.

This clone was detected only once. V and J are TRBV4-1 and TRBJ2-3; 11 bases align to TRBD2. Per germline, CDR1 MGHRA and CDR2 YSYEKL. This CDR3 contains 18 residues. V lost 1 base, J lost 6 bases, and 12 bases stayed unmatched. The DNA of the CDR3 is TGCGCCAGCAGCCAAGGGGCCCAGGCGTCTAGCGGGGGGGATACGCAGTATTTT. Its protein is CASSQGAQASSGGDTQYF.

The gene calls are TRBV7-6 and TRBJ2-3; 13 nucleotides match TRBD2. Unmatched junction bases numbered 0, after V lost 1 base and J lost 5 bases. The length of the CDR3 is 15 residues. CDR1 and CDR2 from the germline V gene are SGHVS and FNYEAQ. CDR3 coding DNA: TGTGCCAGCAGCTTAGGGACTAGCGGGGGAGATACGCAGTATTTT. The encoded protein is CASSLGTSGGDTQYF.

The CDR3 DNA follows: TGCGCCAGCAGCCCTCGAGGTAGCACAGATACGCAGTATTTT. Translating it yields CASSPRGSTDTQYF. The chain uses TRBV4-3 and TRBJ2-3; the D is unclear. This CDR3 has 14 amino acids. Germline V gives CDR1 LGHNA, CDR2 YSLEER. V lost 4 bases and J lost 0, with 8 bases in between.

A few counts support this clone. The chain links TRBV4-3 to TRBJ1-4; the match to TRBD1 covers 7 bases. V lost 4 bases, J lost 3 bases, and 8 bases stayed unmatched. This CDR3 has 16 amino acids. Germline V gives CDR1 LGHNA, CDR2 YSLEER. DNA of the CDR3: TGCGCCAGCAGCCCTAGGGGACAGTTGCCTAATGAAAAACTGTTTTTT. Its translation: CASSPRGQLPNEKLFF.

This clone has a handful of counts. The V call is TRBV5-1, the J call TRBJ1-6, with 9 bases lining up with TRBD1. The CDR3 sequence is 14 residues long. Germline V gene data show CDR1 as SGHRS and CDR2 as YFSETQ. Unmatched junction bases numbered 5, after V lost 6 bases and J lost 7 bases. CDR3 sequence reads: CASNQGQGNSPLHF. In DNA, the CDR3 is TGCGCCAGCAACCAGGGACAGGGAAATTCACCCCTCCACTTT.

The V gene is TRBV4-3, the J gene TRBJ2-3; 12 nucleotides line up with TRBD2. Trimming at V came to 0 bases and at J to 2 bases, leaving 6 bases not matched to a gene. CDR1 is LGHNA, CDR2 YSLEER, per germline. This CDR3 is 18 amino acids long. CDR3 loop: CASSQEGLAGGPTDTQYF. The CDR3 bases are TGCGCCAGCAGCCAAGAGGGGCTAGCGGGGGGGCCCACAGATACGCAGTATTTT.

This rearrangement joins TRBV6-1 to TRBJ1-2; 7 bases fit TRBD1. Germline trimming cut 4 bases from V and 7 bases from J; bases unmatched to any gene: 15. Looked up from germline, CDR1 is MNHNS and CDR2 is SASEGT. This CDR3 comprises 16 residues. As DNA, the CDR3 is TGTGCCAGCAGTGGATCCGGGGGCAGGGGGGAAGGTGGCTACACCTTC. It codes for CASSGSGGRGEGGYTF.

The chain links TRBV25-1 to TRBJ2-7; 8 bases match TRBD1. The CDR3 has 13 amino acids. V was pared by 7 bases and J by 0 bases, with 2 bases of the junction left unmatched. Germline V lookup: CDR1 MGHDK, CDR2 SYGVNS. DNA of the CDR3: TGTGCCAGCACAGGACAGGGCTCCTACGAGCAGTACTTC. Protein sequence: CASTGQGSYEQYF.

This CDR3 reads CASSFTGDTEAFF. The CDR3 DNA follows: TGCGCCAGCAGCTTCACAGGGGACACTGAAGCTTTCTTT. The rearrangement uses TRBV5-1 and TRBJ1-1, with TRBD1 matching over 7 bases. The V segment lost 2 bases and the J segment 3 bases; nucleotides outside the gene matches: 1. There are 13 residues in the CDR3. CDR1 is SGHRS, CDR2 YFSETQ, per germline. The complete variable domain, with remaining parts taken from reference TRBV5-1 and TRBJ1-1, reads KAGVTQTPRYLIKTRGQQVTLSCSPISGHRSVSWYQQTPGQGLQFLFEYFSETQRNKGNFPGRFSGRQFSNSRSEMNVSTLELGDSALYLCASSFTGDTEAFFGQGTRLTVV.

With regard to this clone: Different DNA sequences within this sample yield the same CDR3. The chain links TRBV7-8 to TRBJ1-1; TRBD1 agrees at 9 bases. The germline V gene has CDR1 SGHVS and CDR2 FQNEAQ. The junction had 9 bases not matched to a gene; V was cut back by 4 bases and J by 6 bases. CDR3 length: 15 residues. The CDR3 loop is CASSSLQGAAPEAFF. The CDR3 DNA follows: TGTGCCAGCAGCTCACTACAGGGGGCGGCTCCTGAAGCTTTCTTT.

The rearrangement uses TRBV18 and TRBJ2-7, with 10 bases that match TRBD2. This CDR3 is built from 16 residues. Germline V CDR1 and CDR2: KGHSH, LQKENI. Losses at the gene ends were 6 bases for V and 5 bases for J; bases not matched to a gene: 13. In DNA form, the CDR3 reads TGTGCCAGCTCCTGGAACCCGGCAGCGGGGGGGAACGAGCAGTACTTC. Encoded protein: CASSWNPAAGGNEQYF.

The genes are TRBV11-3 and TRBJ2-7; no definite D call. V was cut by 5 bases and J by 0 bases, with 11 bases left in between. The germline V gene encodes CDR1 SGHNT and CDR2 YENEEA. The CDR3 extends over 14 amino acids. Here the CDR3 reads CASSATTSSYEQYF. The DNA for the CDR3 is TGTGCCAGCAGCGCCACTACAAGCTCCTACGAGCAGTACTTC.

The CDR3 protein is CASSVRAGTDTQYF. As DNA, the CDR3 is TGTGCCAGCAGTGTCAGGGCGGGCACAGATACGCAGTATTTT. The chain joins TRBV2 to TRBJ2-3; the D gene is possibly TRBD1 (5 bases). The CDR3 contains 14 residues. V lost 4 bases and J lost 1, with 9 bases in between. Germline CDR1 SNHLY, CDR2 FYNNEI. The entire variable domain, with the rest obtained from reference TRBV2 and TRBJ2-3, is as follows: EPEVTQTPSHQVTQMGQEVILRCVPISNHLYFYWYRQILGQKVEFLVSFYNNEISEKSEIFDDQFSVERPDGSNFTLKIRSTKLEDSAMYFCASSVRAGTDTQYFGPGTRLTVL.

This clone was seen only once. CDR3 amino acids: CASSDHQGTELFF. The DNA for the CDR3 is TGTGCCAGCAGTGACCACCAGGGTACGGAGCTGTTTTTT. The chain carries TRBV6-4 and TRBJ2-2; possibly TRBD1 for D (5 bases). The CDR3 length is 13 residues. CDR1 is MRHNA and CDR2 is SNTAGT in the germline V gene. V was pared by 2 bases and J by 10 bases, with 11 bases between.

The chain combines TRBV4-3 with TRBJ1-3; 7 bases are a match to TRBD1. The junction had 3 bases not matched to a gene; V was cut back by 1 base and J by 0 bases. The CDR3 is 16 residues long. CDR1 and CDR2 (germline): LGHNA, YSLEER. The CDR3 DNA sequence: TGCGCCAGCAGCCAAGCCTACAGGGGCTCTGGAAACACCATATATTTT. Translation: CASSQAYRGSGNTIYF.

In its sample, this clone was seen a few times. The chain recombines TRBV4-2 with TRBJ2-7; 9 positions match TRBD2. From germline, CDR1 is LGHNA and CDR2 YNFKEQ. The CDR3 has 17 amino acids. The V gene end was trimmed by 0 bases and the J gene end by 3 bases; junction bases not matched to a gene: 9. The CDR3 loop reads CASSQDYIGTSHYEQYF. In DNA form, the CDR3 reads TGTGCCAGCAGCCAAGACTATATTGGGACTAGCCACTACGAGCAGTACTTC.

Regarding this clone: The same CDR3 can be traced to other DNA sequences in this sample. V usage is TRBV6-5 and J usage is TRBJ1-5, with D perhaps TRBD1 (5 bases). CDR3 size: 13 residues. CDR1 MNHEY and CDR2 SVGAGI come from the germline V gene. V dropped 4 bases and J dropped 3 bases, with 7 bases sitting between them. CDR3 region: CASSSRVNQPQHF. The CDR3 bases are TGTGCCAGCAGTTCCAGGGTCAATCAGCCCCAGCATTTT.

As concerns this clone: At one of its ends the junction is not consistent with the germline gene, which may arise from a read error. This chain connects TRBV7-9 to TRBJ2-6, with 8 bases identical to TRBD1. This CDR3 is built from 16 residues. Germline CDR1 is SEHNR and CDR2 is FQNEAQ (reference sequence). CDR3 in amino acids: CASMDRAASGANGLTF. Written as DNA, the CDR3 is TGTGCCAGCATGGACAGGGCTGCCTCTGGGGCCAACGGCCTGACTTTC.

Regarding this clone: An end of the junction does not agree with germline; a read error may underlie this. V is TRBV9 and J is TRBJ1-1, with D possibly matching TRBD1 (5 bases). Germline assignment: CDR1 SGDLS and CDR2 YYNGEE. The CDR3 spans 13 residues. CDR3 sequence reads: CVSSQTGNTEAFF. Here the CDR3 DNA reads TGTGTCAGCAGCCAAACAGGGAACACTGAAGCTTTCTTT.